The present entry profiles one T cell receptor (beta chain) with its context. The antigen is undetermined. The data stem from a study of T-cell memory formation after mild COVID-19. Study information: TCR clusters were mostly donor specific. General study points: Clonal second-wave expansions that peaked on day 37 had unconfirmed SARS-CoV-2 specificity. Some SARS-CoV-2-responding clones were already detected in memory before infection.

It was 5'RACE with constant-segment primers that produced the TCR alpha and TCR beta cDNA libraries, which carried sample barcodes and UMIs. MiXCR, run by TCRdb on the 5' RACE reads, gives a single entry per CDR3 protein. The table lists under 450,000 distinct CDR3 sequences, roughly a quarter of them singletons. CDR3 size: 16 residues. V was pared by 4 bases and J by 2 bases, with 11 bases of the junction left unmatched. Per the germline V gene, CDR1 is LGHNA and CDR2 is YSLEER. This TCR was sampled from an adult woman who had mild COVID-19 (a few samples of this study predate the infection). Cell type and time point are not known. The material sequenced was PBMCs or a T cell subset sorted from them (not recorded which). The chain links TRBV4-3 to TRBJ2-7; 7 bases align to TRBD2. CDR3 bases: TGCGCCAGCAGCCCCCTAGGGCCCAGCGGGACCTACGAGCAGTACTTC. It is translated as CASSPLGPSGTYEQYF.